One and the same sample provided the 30 T cell receptor beta chains below, sequenced in a study of shared clonotypes between healthy human individuals. Repertoires were generated with immunoSEQ multiplex PCR, while TCRdb's copy carries only in-frame clones and drops some. The table includes 600,000 to 750,000 clones, 72% detected once. Specimen: memory CD4+ T cells sorted from blood. Described subset: CD45RA-negative fraction. These receptors were obtained from a woman in her 30s in good health.

This clone was seen a handful of times. V gene TRBV7-6 combines with J gene TRBJ2-5; D unresolved. The CDR3 is 14 residues long. Trimming shortened V by 1 base and J by 2 bases, and 8 bases separated the two germline ends. CDR1 is SGHVS, CDR2 FNYEAQ, per germline. CDR3: CASSLDVRQETQYF. CDR3 nucleotide sequence: TGTGCCAGCAGCTTAGACGTCAGGCAAGAGACCCAGTACTTC.

DNA of the CDR3: TGTGCCAGCAGCACCGGACCCGTAGAAGAGACCCAGTACTTC. Translated: CASSTGPVEETQYF. The V call is TRBV7-9, the J call TRBJ2-5; D call uncertain. This CDR3 is 14 amino acids long. The germline CDR1 and CDR2 sequences are SEHNR and FQNEAQ (reference sequence). Trimming left V 5 bases short and J 3 bases short, with 13 bases between.

The CDR3 sequence: CASGRETGELFF. CDR3 bases: TGTGCCAGCGGACGAGAGACCGGGGAGCTGTTTTTT. The J gene is TRBJ2-2, the V gene TRBV11-3; no clear D. This CDR3 has 12 amino acids. The ends were cut back, 8 bases at V and 5 bases at J, with 9 bases in the middle. Germline V CDR1 and CDR2: SGHNT, YENEEA.

The chain joins TRBV28 to TRBJ2-7; tentatively, D is TRBD2 (6 bases). This CDR3 region has 13 residues. Trimming removed 5 bases from V and 6 bases from J, with 14 bases in between. Germline V gene data show CDR1 as MDHEN and CDR2 as SYDVKM. In DNA, the CDR3 is TGTGCCAGCAGTCCGAGGGGCGGGGCCGAGCAGTACTTC. This codes for CASSPRGGAEQYF.

This chain joins TRBV29-1 and TRBJ1-4, with D uncertain. The CDR3 extends over 13 amino acids. V gave up 7 bases and J gave up 1 base, with 10 bases separating them. Germline lookup yields CDR1 SQVTM and CDR2 ANQGSEA. CDR3: CSARDRTNEKLFF. DNA for the CDR3: TGCAGCGCCCGGGATCGAACTAATGAAAAACTGTTTTTT.

On this clone itself: The same CDR3 also results from other DNA sequences found in this sample. The rearrangement uses TRBV5-1 and TRBJ2-3, with D possibly matching TRBD1 (6 bases). V was trimmed by 0 bases and J by 2 bases, leaving 13 bases between them. From germline, CDR1 is SGHRS and CDR2 YFSETQ. This CDR3 region has 16 residues. CDR3 residues: CASSLAQGPSTDTQYF. CDR3 DNA sequence: TGCGCCAGCAGCTTGGCCCAGGGGCCTTCCACAGATACGCAGTATTTT.

The J gene is TRBJ1-5, the V gene TRBV19; D may be TRBD1 (5 bases). This CDR3 has 14 residues. V was clipped by 5 bases and J by 2 bases, with 10 bases between them. Germline lookup yields CDR1 LNHDA and CDR2 SQIVND (reference sequence). CDR3 coding DNA: TGTGCCAGTAGTCAGACAGCGGGCAATCAGCCCCAGCATTTT. Translated, it gives CASSQTAGNQPQHF. The full variable domain, its missing parts supplied by reference TRBV19 and TRBJ1-5, is DGGITQSPKYLFRKEGQNVTLSCEQNLNHDAMYWYRQDPGQGLRLIYYSQIVNDFQKGDIAEGYSVSREKKESFPLTVTSAQKNPTAFYLCASSQTAGNQPQHFGDGTRLSIL.

This clone occurred a few times. This chain uses TRBV6-1 with TRBJ2-1; 8 bases agree with TRBD1. With 1 base clipped from V and 6 bases from J, the junction kept 5 bases outside the gene matches. The CDR3 has 15 residues. Per germline, CDR1 MNHNS and CDR2 SASEGT. Here the CDR3 reads CASSEVQGVGNEQFF. In DNA form, the CDR3 reads TGTGCCAGCAGTGAAGTACAGGGGGTAGGCAATGAGCAGTTCTTC.

The chain's CDR3 is CASSLSRRSTDTQYF. The CDR3 DNA reads TGTGCCAGCAGTTTATCCAGGCGTAGCACAGATACGCAGTATTTT. The chain carries TRBV27 and TRBJ2-3; no reliable D call. CDR1 MNHEY and CDR2 SMNVEV come from the germline V gene (reference sequence). Trimming took 0 bases from V and 0 from J, leaving 7 bases between them. This CDR3 has 15 amino acids.

This chain connects TRBV4-1 to TRBJ2-1; maybe TRBD1 (5 bases). Trimming pared 7 bases from V and 8 bases from J, leaving 9 bases between. There are 11 residues in the CDR3. The germline gives CDR1 MGHRA, CDR2 YSYEKL. The CDR3 bases are TGCGCCAGCAAGGGGCAGGATGAGCAGTTCTTC. Protein: CASKGQDEQFF.

This chain joins TRBV30 and TRBJ1-3, with a tentative D call TRBD1 (6 bases). Trimming removed 0 bases at V and 3 bases at J, with 12 bases between. In germline, CDR1 is GTSNPN, CDR2 SVGIG (reference sequence). CDR3 size: 15 residues. The CDR3 nucleotides are TGTGCCTGGAGTGTACGGCAGGGGATTGGAAACACCATATATTTT. Protein: CAWSVRQGIGNTIYF.

The rearrangement links TRBV5-1 to TRBJ2-1, with 8 bases that match TRBD2. The CDR3 loop spans 15 amino acids. Germline V gene data show CDR1 as SGHRS and CDR2 as YFSETQ. Trimming took 6 bases from V and 0 from J; bases not matched to a gene: 5. In DNA, the CDR3 is TGCGCCAGCACCGTCAGCGGGAGCTCCTACAATGAGCAGTTCTTC. Its protein product is CASTVSGSSYNEQFF.

This clone was detected once. The CDR3 loop is CASSDGRFNQPQHF. The CDR3 coding sequence is TGTGCCAGCAGTGACGGAAGATTTAATCAGCCCCAGCATTTT. The gene calls are TRBV2 and TRBJ1-5; D call uncertain. The V and J ends lost 3 bases and 4 bases respectively, with 10 bases between them. The CDR3 totals 14 residues. Germline lookup yields CDR1 SNHLY and CDR2 FYNNEI.

The J gene is TRBJ2-5, the V gene TRBV7-8, with D perhaps matching TRBD1 (5 bases). Germline V gene lookup returns CDR1 SGHVS and CDR2 FQNEAQ. V was pared by 5 bases and J by 2 bases, with 12 bases between. The CDR3 covers 14 residues. The DNA for the CDR3 is TGTGCCAGCAGCCTAGGGGCCGAACAAGAGACCCAGTACTTC. Translating it yields CASSLGAEQETQYF.

This chain joins TRBV28 and TRBJ1-2; D unclear. The ends were cut back, 3 bases at V and 3 bases at J, with 11 bases in the middle. CDR1 and CDR2 (germline): MDHEN, SYDVKM. The CDR3 loop spans 14 amino acids. The CDR3 DNA sequence: TGTGCCAGCAGTTTCTGGGTTGTAGACTATGGCTACACCTTC. Amino acid sequence: CASSFWVVDYGYTF.

In DNA, the CDR3 is TGTGCCAGCAGCCAAGCTGCTAGCGGGAGTTTAGAGACCCAGTACTTC. Protein product: CASSQAASGSLETQYF. This chain joins TRBV4-2 and TRBJ2-5; TRBD2 matches 10 bases. The V gene's germline CDR1 is LGHNA and CDR2 YNFKEQ. V was clipped by 1 base and J by 4 bases; unmatched bases: 6. The CDR3 is 16 residues long.

This clone was picked up one time. The chain uses TRBV9 and TRBJ1-1; no reliable D call. The CDR3 extends over 13 amino acids. V was shortened by 4 bases and J by 2 bases, with 9 bases between the two germline ends. The germline V gene encodes CDR1 SGDLS and CDR2 YYNGEE. Written as DNA, the CDR3 is TGTGCCAGCAGCCGGGAGGGCAACACTGAAGCTTTCTTT. Amino acids: CASSREGNTEAFF.

The rearrangement uses TRBV7-9 and TRBJ2-1, with 7 positions matching TRBD2. Germline lookup yields CDR1 SEHNR and CDR2 FQNEAQ (reference sequence). J lost 5 bases, V lost 3 bases, and 4 bases had no gene match. The CDR3 spans 14 residues. In DNA, the CDR3 is TGTGCCAGCAGCTTTCTTCGGGGGGACAATGAGCAGTTCTTC. This sequence encodes CASSFLRGDNEQFF.

This clone was counted a single time. This chain joins TRBV5-6 and TRBJ2-7; TRBD1 aligns across 11 bases. Per germline, CDR1 SGHDT and CDR2 YYEEEE. The CDR3 runs 15 residues. V was clipped by 4 bases and J by 6 bases; unmatched bases: 9. Here the CDR3 reads CASSPPPGTGGEQYF. CDR3 DNA sequence: TGTGCCAGCAGCCCTCCTCCCGGGACAGGGGGCGAGCAGTACTTC.

The genes are TRBV6-1 and TRBJ2-7; TRBD1 matches 10 bases. The ends lost 3 bases at V and 4 bases at J; junction bases unmatched: 9. CDR1 and CDR2 (germline): MNHNS, SASEGT. CDR3 length equals 16 residues. The CDR3 loop reads CASSEPGDRGRYEQYF. The DNA for the CDR3 is TGTGCCAGCAGTGAGCCGGGGGACAGGGGACGATACGAGCAGTACTTC.

As for this clone: The identical CDR3 is also encoded by other nucleotide sequences in the sample. This chain uses TRBV5-1 with TRBJ2-1, with TRBD2 identical over 7 bases. V lost 4 bases and J lost 0; bases outside the gene matches: 4. The germline V gene has CDR1 SGHRS and CDR2 YFSETQ. The CDR3 totals 15 residues. The CDR3 sequence is CASSPSSGSYNEQFF. In DNA, the CDR3 is TGCGCCAGCAGCCCCTCTAGCGGCTCCTACAATGAGCAGTTCTTC.

The chain is built from TRBV6-6 and TRBJ2-2; unclear D gene. Trimming cost V 1 base and J 4 bases, with 7 bases left between them. Per the germline V gene, CDR1 is MNHNY and CDR2 is SVGAGI (reference sequence). This CDR3 is 14 amino acids long. The CDR3 region has the DNA TGTGCCAGCAGTTACTTTGATTCCACCGGGGAGCTGTTTTTT. Translated: CASSYFDSTGELFF.

This clone was counted once. The rearrangement joins TRBV11-3 to TRBJ1-1; D call uncertain. Looked up from germline, CDR1 is SGHNT and CDR2 is YENEEA. The CDR3 has 13 amino acids. The V end lost 3 bases, the J end lost 1 base, and 6 bases lay between the germline ends. CDR3 nucleotide sequence: TGTGCCAGCAGCTTTCAGCAGAACACTGAAGCTTTCTTT. It codes for CASSFQQNTEAFF.

V usage is TRBV7-7 and J usage is TRBJ2-7, with TRBD1 matching 12 bases. V was clipped by 5 bases and J by 2 bases; unmatched bases: 4. The CDR3 covers 15 residues. CDR1 and CDR2 (germline): SSHAT, FNYEAQ (reference sequence). CDR3 sequence: CASSRGQGAAYEQYF. CDR3 nucleotides: TGTGCCAGCAGCCGGGGACAGGGGGCGGCCTACGAGCAGTACTTC. The full variable domain, with the rest looked up from reference TRBV7-7 and TRBJ2-7, is GAGVSQSPRYKVTKRGQDVTLRCDPISSHATLYWYQQALGQGPEFLTYFNYEAQPDKSGLPSDRFSAERPEGSISTLTIQRTEQRDSAMYRCASSRGQGAAYEQYFGPGTRLTVT.

As DNA, the CDR3 is TGCGCCAGCAGCTTGGCCGGGGAGGGAAAAGGAGGGTTCTTC. This gives the protein CASSLAGEGKGGFF. This rearrangement joins TRBV5-1 to TRBJ2-1; TRBD2 matches 7 bases. Germline V CDR1 and CDR2: SGHRS, YFSETQ. CDR3 length: 14 residues. Unmatched junction bases numbered 12, after V lost 0 bases and J lost 15 bases.

The chain employs TRBV7-2 and TRBJ2-2; D not resolved. CDR1 is SGHTA and CDR2 is FQGNSA in the germline V gene. This CDR3 has 17 residues. Trimming cost V 5 bases and J 0 bases, with 16 bases left between them. CDR3 nucleotide sequence: TGTGCCAGCAGCCCGACGCTCCTATACGCGAACACCGGGGAGCTGTTTTTT. It encodes CASSPTLLYANTGELFF.

This chain joins TRBV7-9 and TRBJ2-2; the D call may be TRBD1 or TRBD2 (6 bases each). Trimming shortened V by 5 bases and J by 3 bases, and 16 bases separated the two germline ends. This CDR3 has 16 amino acids. Germline loops: CDR1 SEHNR, CDR2 FQNEAQ (reference sequence). The CDR3 DNA reads TGTGCCAGCAGCCCTCCGGGGGCGCCGGACACCGGGGAGCTGTTTTTT. Its protein product is CASSPPGAPDTGELFF. Supplemented by reference TRBV7-9 and TRBJ2-2, the full variable domain reads DTGVSQNPRHKITKRGQNVTFRCDPISEHNRLYWYRQTLGQGPEFLTYFQNEAQLEKSRLLSDRFSAERPKGSFSTLEIQRTEQGDSAMYLCASSPPGAPDTGELFFGEGSRLTVL.

V gene TRBV29-1 combines with J gene TRBJ1-6; D is ambiguous. There are 13 residues in the CDR3. V was pared by 6 bases and J by 8 bases, with 14 bases between. Germline-derived CDR1 and CDR2 are SQVTM and ANQGSEA. CDR3 residues: CSVAGSVDSPLHF. As DNA, the CDR3 is TGCAGCGTAGCGGGCTCCGTTGATTCACCCCTCCACTTT.

The chain recombines TRBV29-1 with TRBJ2-6; D is undetermined. CDR3 length equals 13 residues. The V end lost 3 bases, the J end lost 1 base, and 4 bases lay between the germline ends. Germline CDR1 and CDR2: SQVTM and ANQGSEA. The CDR3 spells CSVDESGANVLTF. The CDR3, as DNA: TGCAGCGTTGATGAATCTGGGGCCAACGTCCTGACTTTC.

The V call is TRBV2, the J call TRBJ1-4; D gene ambiguous. The CDR3 consists of 14 residues. CDR1 is SNHLY and CDR2 is FYNNEI in the germline V gene. The V end lost 3 bases, the J end lost 6 bases, and 11 bases lay between the germline ends. This CDR3 is CASSDGGSYEKLFF. The DNA of the CDR3 is TGTGCCAGCAGTGATGGAGGGTCTTATGAAAAACTGTTTTTT.